This TCR beta chain was captured in a study of vaccination effects on CD4 cells after COVID-19. Study information: Antigen-specific CD4+ T cells were first expanded with viral peptide pools by the ViraFEST assay and only then sequenced. Regarding the study as a whole: Researchers reported few convalescent patients and no early post-infection timepoints in the study.

Some clones are missing from TCRdb's copy, which holds only in-frame ones; the method was immunoSEQ multiplex PCR. The sample lists fewer than 40,000 clones, 70% to 75% seen once, with 14% to 15% in the top ten. Points on this clone: The antigen is not known.

V was clipped by 6 bases and J by 0 bases, with 12 bases between them. Germline V gene data show CDR1 as MDHEN and CDR2 as SYDVKM. This CDR3 has 15 residues. The culture ran for less than 12 days, and then CD4+ T cells were isolated. Two doses of BNT162b2 or mRNA-1273 vaccine were administered to participants. None of the vaccinated had previously contracted SARS-CoV-2, and their nucleocapsid antibodies tested negative. The receptor's source is a human donor who received a COVID-19 vaccine. The specimen comprised CD4+ T cells from PBMCs cultured without peptide, sampled after COVID-19 vaccination. This chain links TRBV28 with TRBJ1-5; the D gene is possibly TRBD1 (6 bases). The CDR3 loop is CASSPGHISNQPQHF. The CDR3 bases are TGTGCCAGCAGCCCGGGACACATTAGCAATCAGCCCCAGCATTTT.